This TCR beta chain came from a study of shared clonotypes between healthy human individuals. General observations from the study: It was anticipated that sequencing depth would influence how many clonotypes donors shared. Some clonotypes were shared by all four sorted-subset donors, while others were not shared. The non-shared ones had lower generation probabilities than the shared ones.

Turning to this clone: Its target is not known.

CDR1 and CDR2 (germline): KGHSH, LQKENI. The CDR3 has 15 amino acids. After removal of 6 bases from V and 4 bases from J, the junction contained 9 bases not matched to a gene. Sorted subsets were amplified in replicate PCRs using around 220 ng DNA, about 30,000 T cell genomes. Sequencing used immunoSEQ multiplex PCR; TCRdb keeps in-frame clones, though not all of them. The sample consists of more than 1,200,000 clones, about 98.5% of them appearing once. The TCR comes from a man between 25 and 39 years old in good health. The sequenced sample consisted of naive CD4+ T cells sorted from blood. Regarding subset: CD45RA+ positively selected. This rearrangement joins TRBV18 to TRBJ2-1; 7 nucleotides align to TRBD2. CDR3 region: CASSPMGGGYNEQFF. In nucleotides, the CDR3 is TGTGCCAGCTCCCCAATGGGGGGGGGTTACAATGAGCAGTTCTTC.